The sample holds many counts of the clone carrying this T cell receptor (beta chain). Its antigen is not known. The data derive from a study of response to subunit inactivated influenza vaccine. Study-level findings and limits: With each seasonal influenza vaccination, the authors suggested, few new T cells are recruited.

TCRdb independently ran MiXCR on the RT-PCR reads; one entry per CDR3 protein. This sample has 550,000 to 600,000 distinct CDR3 sequences, with roughly 12% found just once. The V gene end was trimmed by 6 bases and the J gene end by 5 bases; junction bases not matched to a gene: 0. This CDR3 is built from 13 residues. The V and J genes are TRBV12-3 or TRBV12-4 and TRBJ2-1, with 11 nucleotides matching TRBD2. The TCR comes from a man in his fifties who received an inactivated influenza vaccine. The source was PBMCs from blood, collected on the day of vaccination. The CDR3 protein is CASRTSGDNEQFF. In DNA, the CDR3 is TGTGCCAGCAGGACTAGCGGGGACAATGAGCAGTTCTTC.